Presented here are 23 T cell receptor beta chains from one specimen sequenced in a study of monozygotic twins with inflammatory bowel disease. TCRdb reprocessed the 5' RACE reads and reports one entry per CDR3 protein, with no DNA. With some 440,000 distinct CDR3 sequences in the sample, the ten largest clones hold about 2.6%. Sequenced: blood. The origin of the receptors is a human donor with ulcerative colitis or Crohn's disease, or a healthy co-twin of an affected twin (not recorded which).

This chain links TRBV11-3 with TRBJ2-3. The CDR3 is 17 residues long. Per the germline V gene, CDR1 is SGHNT and CDR2 is YENEEA. CDR3: CASSLDGNTLTADTQYF.

The rearrangement uses TRBV29-1 and TRBJ2-7; without DNA, the TCRdb call of TRBD1 cannot be checked. The germline CDR1 and CDR2 sequences are SQVTM and ANQGSEA. This CDR3 has 12 amino acids. The CDR3 loop is CSVFGQRYEQYF.

This chain connects TRBV19 to TRBJ1-1; no DNA is available, so the TRBD1 call from TCRdb remains unchecked. This CDR3 contains 16 residues. The V gene's germline CDR1 is LNHDA and CDR2 SQIVND (reference sequence). The CDR3 protein is CASSIDWGQGFTEAFF.

This chain joins TRBV20-1 and TRBJ2-5; with no DNA, the TCRdb D assignment of TRBD1 cannot be verified. The CDR3 length is 14 residues. Per the germline V gene, CDR1 is DFQATT and CDR2 is SNEGSKA (reference sequence). CDR3 sequence: CSARDPRGGETQYF.

This chain links TRBV5-4 with TRBJ2-6; TCRdb's D gene call, TRBD1, goes unchecked for lack of DNA. Germline V gene data show CDR1 as SGHNT and CDR2 as YYREEE (reference sequence). This CDR3 spans 13 amino acids. The CDR3 region is CASSPLEANVLTF. Filled out from reference TRBV5-4 and TRBJ2-6, the complete variable domain reads ETGVTQSPTHLIKTRGQQVTLRCSSQSGHNTVSWYQQALGQGPQFIFQYYREEENGRGNFPPRFSGLQFPNYSSELNVNALELDDSALYLCASSPLEANVLTFGAGSRLTVL.

V gene TRBV7-2 combines with J gene TRBJ1-1; TCRdb reports TRBD1, a call that lacks DNA to check it against. CDR1 is SGHTA and CDR2 is FQGNSA in the germline V gene. The CDR3 sequence is 15 residues long. CDR3 in amino acids: CASSQGWTSATEAFF.

The J gene is TRBJ2-5, the V gene TRBV5-1; there is no DNA to check the TCRdb D call of TRBD1. Germline V gene sequence: CDR1 SGHRS, CDR2 YFSETQ. This CDR3 is built from 16 residues. CDR3 sequence: CASSRDGGSPRETQYF. The variable domain in full, completed from reference TRBV5-1 and TRBJ2-5, reads KAGVTQTPRYLIKTRGQQVTLSCSPISGHRSVSWYQQTPGQGLQFLFEYFSETQRNKGNFPGRFSGRQFSNSRSEMNVSTLELGDSALYLCASSRDGGSPRETQYFGPGTRLLVL.

This sequence joins TRBV6-1 and TRBJ2-3; the TCRdb call, TRBD1, lacks DNA for checking. Germline lookup yields CDR1 MNHNS and CDR2 SASEGT. The CDR3 sequence is 16 residues long. The chain's CDR3 is CASRGGRGASTDTQYF.

The CDR3 loop reads CASSKQGDEQYF. The rearrangement joins TRBV6-5 to TRBJ2-7; as DNA is missing, the TRBD1 call by TCRdb cannot be tested. The CDR3 length is 12 residues. Looked up from germline, CDR1 is MNHEY and CDR2 is SVGAGI.

V and J are TRBV5-1 and TRBJ1-1; the TRBD1 assignment by TCRdb is unverifiable without DNA. This CDR3 is built from 15 residues. CDR1 and CDR2 from the germline V gene are SGHRS and YFSETQ. CDR3 protein: CASSLIGQTNTEAFF. Full variable domain (remainder filled in from reference TRBV5-1 and TRBJ1-1): KAGVTQTPRYLIKTRGQQVTLSCSPISGHRSVSWYQQTPGQGLQFLFEYFSETQRNKGNFPGRFSGRQFSNSRSEMNVSTLELGDSALYLCASSLIGQTNTEAFFGQGTRLTVV.

The chain employs TRBV7-9 and TRBJ2-7; as DNA is missing, the TRBD1 call by TCRdb cannot be tested. This CDR3 is built from 15 residues. CDR1 SEHNR and CDR2 FQNEAQ come from the germline V gene (reference sequence). The CDR3 protein is CASSLAGGETFEQYF.

The chain links TRBV10-3 to TRBJ1-6; TCRdb selects TRBD1, and the lack of DNA leaves this call unchecked. The CDR3 has 14 amino acids. Germline V lookup: CDR1 ENHRY, CDR2 SYGVKD. The CDR3 protein is CAISERTGGDALHF.

The chain carries TRBV10-3 and TRBJ2-1; checking the TCRdb D call of TRBD1 is not possible without DNA. The CDR3 spans 13 residues. Germline CDR1 reads ENHRY; CDR2 reads SYGVKD. The CDR3 is CAISTRSQEEQFF.

The chain recombines TRBV24-1 with TRBJ1-6; without DNA, the TCRdb call of TRBD1 cannot be checked. The CDR3 runs 19 residues. Germline-derived CDR1 and CDR2 are KGHDR and SFDVKD. CDR3 protein: CATSDWGRIVPPYNSPLHF.

Here the CDR3 reads CASSPPWTGGNTEAFF. The chain recombines TRBV14 with TRBJ1-1; the D call of TRBD1 rests on TCRdb alone, since no DNA is present to check it. CDR3 length: 16 amino acids. CDR1 and CDR2 from the germline V gene are SGHDN and FVKESK.

The chain links TRBV20-1 to TRBJ2-7; no DNA is available, so the TRBD1 call from TCRdb remains unchecked. The CDR3 spans 17 residues. CDR1 is DFQATT and CDR2 is SNEGSKA in the germline V gene (reference sequence). CDR3: CSARGTTQTAGGYEQYF.

The J gene is TRBJ2-5, the V gene TRBV29-1; TCRdb indicates TRBD1, and absent DNA this call remains unverified. CDR1 and CDR2 from the germline V gene are SQVTM and ANQGSEA. This CDR3 has 13 amino acids. The CDR3 reads CSVEEDRVETQYF.

The chain uses TRBV18 and TRBJ2-3. CDR1 is KGHSH, CDR2 LQKENI, per germline. The CDR3 is 14 amino acids. CDR3 sequence reads: CASSPPSSPDTQYF.

V usage is TRBV12-3 or TRBV12-4 and J usage is TRBJ1-2; lacking DNA, the TRBD1 call made by TCRdb goes unchecked. The CDR3 extends over 15 amino acids. CDR3: CASSLAQGAGYGYTF.

The chain is built from TRBV11-2 and TRBJ2-3; checking the TCRdb D call of TRBD2 is not possible without DNA. The CDR3 loop spans 15 amino acids. Germline V CDR1 and CDR2: SGHAT, FQNNGV. CDR3 in amino acids: CASSLRDSDTDTQYF.

This chain uses TRBV20-1 with TRBJ2-2; TCRdb reports TRBD1, a call that lacks DNA to check it against. Germline values: CDR1 DFQATT, CDR2 SNEGSKA (reference sequence). This CDR3 region has 14 residues. This CDR3 is CSARRDWVTGELFF.

The chain couples TRBV5-1 to TRBJ2-2. Germline V gives CDR1 SGHRS, CDR2 YFSETQ. The CDR3 has 13 amino acids. The CDR3 reads CASSKMGSGELFF.

The chain joins TRBV3-1 to TRBJ1-1; TCRdb lists TRBD1, though no DNA is available to test this call. The length of the CDR3 is 14 residues. CDR1 LGHDT and CDR2 YNNKEL come from the germline V gene (reference sequence). The CDR3 is CASPIPGTGTEAFF.